The rows below give T cell receptor beta chains drawn from one sample of a study of cytomegalovirus exposure and HLA in healthy donors. This table comes from immunoSEQ multiplex PCR, and its TCRdb copy is limited to in-frame clones, with some not included. The sample lists some 200,000 clones, about 12% occurring once. The sample consisted of PBMCs. The receptors shown here come from a man between 45 and 60 years old in good health and CMV-seropositive. Each CDR3 is given with its conserved first and last residue. The order of the fields is J gene, D gene, clone size, V gene, CDR3 DNA, CDR3 protein. A D gene is named only where the DNA matches it firmly. Some rows have no size entry. The others give once, few or many, or a class for an expanded clone.

j_call: TRBJ1-5; d_call: .; clone_size: .; v_call: TRBV7-2; cdr3_nt: TGTGCCAGCAGTCCTAGGGGGTCGGGTCAGCCCCAGCATTTT; cdr3_aa: CASSPRGSGQPQHF
j_call: TRBJ2-2; d_call: TRBD2; clone_size: few; v_call: TRBV2; cdr3_nt: TGTGCCAGCAGTGGGGAGACTAGCGGGGCGAAAGGGGAGCTGTTTTTT; cdr3_aa: CASSGETSGAKGELFF
j_call: TRBJ2-7; d_call: TRBD1; clone_size: few; v_call: TRBV2; cdr3_nt: TGTGCCAGCTTGCCGGAGACAGGGGGACACGAGCAGTACTTC; cdr3_aa: CASLPETGGHEQYF
j_call: TRBJ2-7; d_call: .; clone_size: .; v_call: TRBV30; cdr3_nt: TGTGCCTGGAGTTCCTGGGGGGGGCTACGCGAGCAGTACTTC; cdr3_aa: CAWSSWGGLREQYF
j_call: TRBJ2-3; d_call: .; clone_size: .; v_call: TRBV4-2; cdr3_nt: TGTGCCAGCAGCCAAGCACAGGGTCTAGATACGCAGTATTTT; cdr3_aa: CASSQAQGLDTQYF
j_call: TRBJ1-2; d_call: TRBD1; clone_size: few; v_call: TRBV30; cdr3_nt: TGTGCCTGGAGTGTACCCCCCCCAGGGGGCCATGGCTACACCTTC; cdr3_aa: CAWSVPPPGGHGYTF
j_call: TRBJ2-2; d_call: TRBD1; clone_size: few; v_call: TRBV5-1; cdr3_nt: TGCGCCAGCAGCTTGCAGGGGGCGAACACCGGGGAGCTGTTTTTT; cdr3_aa: CASSLQGANTGELFF
j_call: TRBJ2-1; d_call: TRBD1; clone_size: few; v_call: TRBV9; cdr3_nt: TGTGCCAGCAGCATGAATGACAGGGGGACGAATGAGCAGTTCTTC; cdr3_aa: CASSMNDRGTNEQFF
j_call: TRBJ1-1; d_call: TRBD1; clone_size: few; v_call: TRBV5-1; cdr3_nt: TGCGCCAGCAGCTCGTGGACAGGGGCCACTGAAGCTTTCTTT; cdr3_aa: CASSSWTGATEAFF
j_call: TRBJ2-3; d_call: .; clone_size: .; v_call: TRBV7-9; cdr3_nt: TGTGCCAGCAGCTTAGAAGGACCGGAGGAACGAACGCAGTATTTT; cdr3_aa: CASSLEGPEERTQYF
j_call: TRBJ1-5; d_call: .; clone_size: .; v_call: TRBV2; cdr3_nt: TGTGCCAGCACCCTCCAGGGGAGAGGGCAGCCCCAGCATTTT; cdr3_aa: CASTLQGRGQPQHF
j_call: TRBJ2-6; d_call: .; clone_size: .; v_call: TRBV6-5; cdr3_nt: TGTGCCAGCAGTTACGGGGGGGCGAGCGGGGCCAACGTCCTGACTTTC; cdr3_aa: CASSYGGASGANVLTF
j_call: TRBJ2-1; d_call: TRBD1; clone_size: few; v_call: TRBV27; cdr3_nt: TGTGCCAGCAGTTTATCGCGGGGACAGGGGGCTTGGCTTGAGCAGTTCTTC; cdr3_aa: CASSLSRGQGAWLEQFF
j_call: TRBJ1-4; d_call: TRBD1; clone_size: .; v_call: TRBV28; cdr3_nt: TGTGCCAGCAGTTTTCGGGGACAGGGTAATGAAAAACTGTTTTTT; cdr3_aa: CASSFRGQGNEKLFF
j_call: TRBJ1-3; d_call: .; clone_size: .; v_call: TRBV30; cdr3_nt: TGTGCCTGCCCGGTGTACAGGGCCTCCTCTGGAAACACCATATATTTT; cdr3_aa: CACPVYRASSGNTIYF
j_call: TRBJ1-3; d_call: TRBD1; clone_size: .; v_call: TRBV27; cdr3_nt: TGTGCCAGCAGCCGGACAGGGACCTCTGGAAACACCATATATTTT; cdr3_aa: CASSRTGTSGNTIYF
j_call: TRBJ2-7; d_call: .; clone_size: .; v_call: TRBV6-5; cdr3_nt: TGTGCCACGAGGGGGGGCTCCTACGAGCAGTACTTC; cdr3_aa: CATRGGSYEQYF
j_call: TRBJ2-2; d_call: TRBD2; clone_size: few; v_call: TRBV5-1; cdr3_nt: TGCGCCAGCAGCCGTCTAGCGGGGGCGAACACCGGGGAGCTGTTTTTT; cdr3_aa: CASSRLAGANTGELFF
j_call: TRBJ2-2; d_call: TRBD2; clone_size: few; v_call: TRBV9; cdr3_nt: TGTGCCAGCAGCGTAGGCAATAGCGGGGTCACCGGGGAGCTGTTTTTT; cdr3_aa: CASSVGNSGVTGELFF
j_call: TRBJ1-5; d_call: .; clone_size: few; v_call: TRBV19; cdr3_nt: TGTGCCAGTAGTATAGGCGGTGATCGGCCCCAGCATTTT; cdr3_aa: CASSIGGDRPQHF
j_call: TRBJ1-2; d_call: TRBD1; clone_size: few; v_call: TRBV6-5; cdr3_nt: TGTGCCAGCTTTCGCGGACAGGGAGGTGGCTACACCTTC; cdr3_aa: CASFRGQGGGYTF
j_call: TRBJ2-1; d_call: TRBD1; clone_size: few; v_call: TRBV28; cdr3_nt: TGTGCCAGCATTACCGGGACAGGGGCCTACAATGAGCAGTTCTTC; cdr3_aa: CASITGTGAYNEQFF
j_call: TRBJ2-5; d_call: .; clone_size: few; v_call: TRBV7-2; cdr3_nt: TGTGCCAGCAGCCCCCGGGAGACCCAGTACTTC; cdr3_aa: CASSPRETQYF
j_call: TRBJ1-2; d_call: .; clone_size: few; v_call: TRBV6-5; cdr3_nt: TGTGCCACTACTTCAGGGTCCTATGGCTACACCTTC; cdr3_aa: CATTSGSYGYTF
j_call: TRBJ1-4; d_call: .; clone_size: few; v_call: TRBV9; cdr3_nt: TGTGCCAGCAGCGCGAGGGCAACTAATGAAAAACTGTTTTTT; cdr3_aa: CASSARATNEKLFF
j_call: TRBJ2-5; d_call: TRBD1; clone_size: .; v_call: TRBV5-1; cdr3_nt: TGCGCCAGCACCAGGGACAGAAAAGAGACCCAGTACTTC; cdr3_aa: CASTRDRKETQYF
j_call: TRBJ2-5; d_call: .; clone_size: .; v_call: TRBV5-6; cdr3_nt: TGTGCCAGCAGCCCCGGACTAAGTTGGGAGACCCAGTACTTC; cdr3_aa: CASSPGLSWETQYF
j_call: TRBJ1-1; d_call: TRBD1; clone_size: .; v_call: TRBV11-2; cdr3_nt: TGTGCCAGCAGCTCAGGGACAGGGTGGCCTTTCTTT; cdr3_aa: CASSSGTGWPFF
j_call: TRBJ1-4; d_call: .; clone_size: few; v_call: TRBV15; cdr3_nt: TGTGCCACCAGCGCCTCAGTCGCAACTAATGAAAAACTGTTTTTT; cdr3_aa: CATSASVATNEKLFF
j_call: TRBJ1-1; d_call: .; clone_size: .; v_call: TRBV11-3; cdr3_nt: TGTGCCAGCAGCTTCGAAACAGCTATTAGTTCGAACACTGAAGCTTTCTTT; cdr3_aa: CASSFETAISSNTEAFF
j_call: TRBJ2-1; d_call: .; clone_size: few; v_call: TRBV11-3; cdr3_nt: TGTGCCAGCAGCTTAGATCGTCTTGAGCAGTTCTTC; cdr3_aa: CASSLDRLEQFF
j_call: TRBJ1-4; d_call: TRBD1; clone_size: .; v_call: TRBV5-8; cdr3_nt: TGTGCCAGCAGCCGGGGACAGGCGAATGAAAAACTGTTTTTT; cdr3_aa: CASSRGQANEKLFF
j_call: TRBJ2-1; d_call: .; clone_size: few; v_call: TRBV4-3; cdr3_nt: TGCGCCAGCAGCCAAGAAGAGGGTAAGAATGAGCAGTTCTTC; cdr3_aa: CASSQEEGKNEQFF
j_call: TRBJ2-7; d_call: TRBD1; clone_size: .; v_call: TRBV5-4; cdr3_nt: TGTGCCAGCAGTGAGACCGGGACAGGGGAGGGGTACATGGACGAGCAGTACTTC; cdr3_aa: CASSETGTGEGYMDEQYF
j_call: TRBJ1-6; d_call: .; clone_size: few; v_call: TRBV27; cdr3_nt: TGTGCCAGCAGTTTAGGGGGGAGCTCCTATAATTCACCCCTCCACTTT; cdr3_aa: CASSLGGSSYNSPLHF
j_call: TRBJ1-4; d_call: .; clone_size: .; v_call: TRBV19; cdr3_nt: TGTGCCAGTAGTATCGGCCGGGTTGCAGATGAAAAACTGTTTTTT; cdr3_aa: CASSIGRVADEKLFF
j_call: TRBJ1-5; d_call: .; clone_size: .; v_call: TRBV19; cdr3_nt: TGTGCCAGCGTTCGACAGTATAGCAATCAGCCCCAGCATTTT; cdr3_aa: CASVRQYSNQPQHF
j_call: TRBJ2-3; d_call: .; clone_size: few; v_call: TRBV4-2; cdr3_nt: TGTGCCAGCAGCCAAGAATCGGGGAGGACAGATACGCAGTATTTT; cdr3_aa: CASSQESGRTDTQYF
j_call: TRBJ2-2; d_call: TRBD1; clone_size: .; v_call: TRBV19; cdr3_nt: TGTGCCAGTAGTCCAGGGGGCTTAACCGGGGAGCTGTTTTTT; cdr3_aa: CASSPGGLTGELFF
j_call: TRBJ2-5; d_call: .; clone_size: .; v_call: TRBV4-3; cdr3_nt: TGCGCCAGCAGCCAATACCCAGGAGAGACCCAGTACTTC; cdr3_aa: CASSQYPGETQYF
j_call: TRBJ2-1; d_call: TRBD2; clone_size: few; v_call: TRBV7-9; cdr3_nt: TGTGCCAGCAGCCCATGGCGGGGGGGCCATTATGAGCAGTTCTTC; cdr3_aa: CASSPWRGGHYEQFF
j_call: TRBJ1-2; d_call: .; clone_size: .; v_call: TRBV29-1; cdr3_nt: TGCAGCGTTGAAGATCTCGGCAGGCACACTAGTTCTAGCTATGGCTACACCTTC; cdr3_aa: CSVEDLGRHTSSSYGYTF
j_call: TRBJ1-4; d_call: .; clone_size: .; v_call: TRBV5-1; cdr3_nt: TGCGCCAGCAGCTTGGGCTTTGAGGGATCGAGGGAAAAACTGTTTTTT; cdr3_aa: CASSLGFEGSREKLFF
j_call: TRBJ1-6; d_call: TRBD1; clone_size: .; v_call: TRBV14; cdr3_nt: TGTGCCAGCAGCCAGGGGGACAGGGGATATAATTCACCCCTCCACTTT; cdr3_aa: CASSQGDRGYNSPLHF
j_call: TRBJ1-5; d_call: TRBD1; clone_size: .; v_call: TRBV6-5; cdr3_nt: TGTGCCAGCAGTTACTCGGGACAGGGAAATCAGCCCCAGCATTTT; cdr3_aa: CASSYSGQGNQPQHF
j_call: TRBJ1-4; d_call: .; clone_size: few; v_call: TRBV11-3; cdr3_nt: TGTGCCAGCAGCCCTGCGGGGGCGCGTGAAAAACTGTTTTTT; cdr3_aa: CASSPAGAREKLFF
j_call: TRBJ2-2; d_call: .; clone_size: .; v_call: TRBV9; cdr3_nt: TGTGCCAGCAGCGTAGAAGGGGGGGCCAGTTCAGGATCCGGGGAGCTGTTTTTT; cdr3_aa: CASSVEGGASSGSGELFF
j_call: TRBJ1-1; d_call: .; clone_size: few; v_call: TRBV7-3; cdr3_nt: TGTGCCAGCAGCCGGGGAGGCACTGAAGCTTTCTTT; cdr3_aa: CASSRGGTEAFF
j_call: TRBJ2-7; d_call: .; clone_size: .; v_call: TRBV5-1; cdr3_nt: TGCGCCAGCAGCTTATCGGACTTTTACGAGCAGTACTTC; cdr3_aa: CASSLSDFYEQYF
j_call: TRBJ1-1; d_call: .; clone_size: .; v_call: TRBV5-1; cdr3_nt: TGCGCCAGCAGCTTAAATATGAACACTGAAGCTTTCTTT; cdr3_aa: CASSLNMNTEAFF
j_call: TRBJ2-3; d_call: .; clone_size: .; v_call: TRBV9; cdr3_nt: TGTGCCAGCAGCTTACAGGGTGCAGATACGCAGTATTTT; cdr3_aa: CASSLQGADTQYF
j_call: TRBJ1-3; d_call: .; clone_size: .; v_call: TRBV9; cdr3_nt: TGTGCCAGCAGCCCAGTTCTGGACATATTCTCTGGAAACACCATATATTTT; cdr3_aa: CASSPVLDIFSGNTIYF
j_call: TRBJ1-1; d_call: .; clone_size: .; v_call: TRBV6-5; cdr3_nt: TGTGCCAGCAGAGAGACGCCGGGTGCTGAAGCTTTCTTT; cdr3_aa: CASRETPGAEAFF
j_call: TRBJ1-5; d_call: .; clone_size: .; v_call: TRBV19; cdr3_nt: TGTGCCAGTAGTAAGACAGGCCCAGGGGATCAGCCCCAGCATTTT; cdr3_aa: CASSKTGPGDQPQHF
j_call: TRBJ1-1; d_call: TRBD1; clone_size: few; v_call: TRBV7-9; cdr3_nt: TGTGCCAGCAGCCGACAGGGAGAAAACACTGAAGCTTTCTTT; cdr3_aa: CASSRQGENTEAFF